This T cell receptor (beta chain) appears in the sequencing data of a study of CD8 T cells in Susac syndrome. Study-level points and caveats: An acknowledgment was made by the study that its TCR sequencing and HLA analysis involved relatively few individuals.

After extraction with the RNeasy kit, about 0.45 to 1 ug of the RNA was reverse transcribed using random hexamers. Across 54 Vbeta and 13 Jbeta, immunoSEQ multiplex PCR amplified TCR beta CDR3. TCRdb independently ran MiXCR on the immunoSEQ multiplex PCR reads; one entry per CDR3 protein. The table has about 300,000 distinct CDR3 sequences, about 82% seen once. This clonotype was seen only once. No antigen is known for it. The CDR3 is made up of 15 amino acids. Trimming took 2 bases from V and 5 from J, leaving 16 bases between them. CDR1 SGHTA and CDR2 FQGNSA come from the germline V gene. The sequenced target, TCR beta, came from blood CD8+ and CD4+ T cells. In contrast to the negatively isolated CD8+ and CD4+ T cells, TEMRA cells were FACS-enriched.

The genes are TRBV7-2 and TRBJ2-7; either TRBD1 or TRBD2 may supply D (7 bases each). The sequencing input was CD8+ T cells from PBMCs. The receptor comes from a human donor with multiple sclerosis. The CDR3 protein is CASSLTGDYYDEQYF. CDR3 nucleotides: TGTGCCAGCAGCTTAACAGGGGACTACTACGACGAGCAGTACTTC.